The 2 T cell receptor beta chains below were found in one sample sequenced in a study of T-cell reconstitution after alpha-beta-depleted transplantation in children. TCRbeta library preparation incorporated unique molecular identifiers. TCRdb used MiXCR to reprocess the PCR reads, holding one entry per CDR3 protein. Here the sample spans hundreds of thousands of distinct CDR3 sequences, about an eighth being singletons. Material: PBMCs, obtained before TCRalphabeta/CD19-depleted stem cell transplant. The receptors shown here come from a girl aged 2-10 years with congenital amegakaryocytic thrombocytopenia, due to receive a stem cell transplant.

The chain carries TRBV20-1 and TRBJ1-2; possibly TRBD1 for D (6 bases). CDR3 size: 15 residues. CDR1 is DFQATT, CDR2 SNEGSKA, per germline (reference sequence). Trimming cost V 4 bases and J 1 base, with 16 bases left between them. CDR3 in DNA: TGCAGTGCTAAAGTTTGGACAGCCGGTAACTATGGCTACACCTTC. This gives the protein CSAKVWTAGNYGYTF.

The gene calls are TRBV14 and TRBJ2-6; 9 nucleotides agree with TRBD1. The CDR3 contains 19 residues. Germline V gene data show CDR1 as SGHDN and CDR2 as FVKESK. Germline trimming cut 3 bases from V and 5 bases from J; bases unmatched to any gene: 14. Here the CDR3 DNA reads TGTGCCAGCAGCCAGACGGGACCGGGACAGGGATGGTGGGCCAACGTCCTGACTTTC. Amino acid sequence: CASSQTGPGQGWWANVLTF.